The rows below give T cell receptor beta chains drawn from one sample of a study of blood T cell repertoires in COVID-19. The method was immunoSEQ multiplex PCR; TCRdb's version includes in-frame clones alone and lacks a portion of them. The table records under 200,000 clones, just under 90% of them present only once. What was sequenced was peripheral blood. The receptors were sampled from a man between 18 and 29 years old with active or convalescent COVID-19. Both conserved end residues are part of each CDR3. The D gene is left open where the match is weak. Not all rows give a size; the values are once, few, many and, for expanded clones, a class.

v_call,d_call,j_call,clone_size,cdr3_aa,cdr3_nt
TRBV7-9,TRBD2,TRBJ2-7,once,CASSDTSSGREQYF,TGTGCCAGCAGCGACACTAGCTCCGGGAGGGAGCAGTACTTC
TRBV15,.,TRBJ1-3,.,CATSRTVSGNTIYF,TGTGCCACCAGCAGGACAGTCTCTGGAAACACCATATATTTT
TRBV18,.,TRBJ1-2,.,CASSPVTVYGYTF,TGTGCCAGCTCACCGGTAACGGTCTATGGCTACACCTTC
TRBV5-8,.,TRBJ1-1,.,CASSPIAGMNTEAFF,TGTGCCAGCAGCCCCATTGCGGGGATGAACACTGAAGCTTTCTTT
TRBV27,TRBD1,TRBJ1-1,.,CASSLPGTGKAFF,TGTGCCAGCAGTTTACCCGGGACAGGGAAAGCTTTCTTT
TRBV5-1,TRBD1,TRBJ2-1,few,CASSLGQGAHEQFF,TGCGCCAGCAGCTTGGGACAGGGGGCACATGAGCAGTTCTTC
TRBV10-3,.,TRBJ2-3,.,CAISEGQSMDTQYF,TGTGCCATCAGTGAGGGACAAAGTATGGATACGCAGTATTTT
TRBV28,.,TRBJ1-2,few,CASSSGLANYGYTF,TGTGCCAGCAGCTCGGGGTTAGCTAACTATGGCTACACCTTC
TRBV9,.,TRBJ1-6,.,CASSEGNNSPLHF,TGTGCCAGCTCCGAGGGAAATAATTCACCCCTCCACTTT
TRBV28,TRBD1,TRBJ2-5,.,CASSLGTGWETQYF,TGTGCCAGCAGTTTGGGGACAGGGTGGGAGACCCAGTACTTC
TRBV9,TRBD2,TRBJ2-5,.,CASSAGTSGGLQETQYF,TGTGCCAGCAGCGCCGGGACTAGCGGGGGGCTACAAGAGACCCAGTACTTC
TRBV7-6,.,TRBJ1-2,.,CASSLEAGDNYGYTF,TGTGCCAGCAGCTTAGAGGCCGGAGACAACTATGGCTACACCTTC
TRBV5-1,TRBD1,TRBJ2-1,.,CASSTGQGSVSYNEQFF,TGCGCCAGCAGCACCGGACAGGGATCGGTGTCCTACAATGAGCAGTTCTTC
TRBV5-8,.,TRBJ1-4,.,CASSLAGGINEKLFF,TGTGCCAGCAGCTTGGCGGGCGGGATCAATGAAAAACTGTTTTTT
TRBV28,TRBD1,TRBJ1-2,.,CASSFAGGGYGYTF,TGTGCCAGCAGTTTTGCAGGGGGCGGCTATGGCTACACCTTC
TRBV5-1,TRBD2,TRBJ2-7,.,CASSFAGLANEQYF,TGCGCCAGCAGCTTCGCTGGACTAGCCAACGAGCAGTACTTC
TRBV6-4,TRBD1,TRBJ2-3,.,CASSDSEGAGDTQYF,TGTGCCAGCAGTGACTCCGAGGGGGCCGGGGATACGCAGTATTTT
TRBV15,TRBD1,TRBJ1-5,.,CATSRRGGQGARQPQHF,TGTGCCACCAGCAGGAGAGGGGGACAGGGGGCTCGTCAGCCCCAGCATTTT
TRBV2,TRBD1,TRBJ1-5,.,CASRHAGGANQPQHF,TGTGCCAGCAGACACGCAGGGGGTGCTAATCAGCCCCAGCATTTT
TRBV2,TRBD1,TRBJ1-2,.,CASRADRVYGYTF,TGTGCCAGCAGGGCCGACAGGGTCTATGGCTACACCTTC
TRBV9,.,TRBJ2-3,once,CASGGQRATDTQYF,TGTGCCAGCGGCGGCCAGCGGGCTACAGATACGCAGTATTTT
TRBV4-3,.,TRBJ1-4,.,CASSQEAAVRRGEKLFF,TGCGCCAGCAGCCAAGAGGCAGCAGTGCGGCGCGGTGAAAAACTGTTTTTT
TRBV5-1,.,TRBJ2-1,.,CASRSGITQFF,TGCGCCAGCAGGTCCGGGATAACGCAGTTCTTC
TRBV7-8,TRBD1,TRBJ1-2,.,CASSFPGGPSGGRYYDYGYTF,TGTGCCAGCAGCTTCCCCGGGGGCCCATCAGGGGGGCGGTATTATGACTATGGCTACACCTTC
TRBV7-3,TRBD2,TRBJ2-5,.,CASSLGTSGETQYF,TGTGCCAGCAGCTTGGGGACTAGCGGAGAGACCCAGTACTTC
TRBV6-5,.,TRBJ1-3,.,CASGGTAGNTIYF,TGTGCCAGCGGAGGGACCGCTGGAAACACCATATATTTT
TRBV24-1,.,TRBJ2-5,.,CATSRGLTGGAETQYF,TGTGCCACCAGTAGGGGTTTGACAGGCGGTGCAGAGACCCAGTACTTC
TRBV19,.,TRBJ1-1,.,CASSIRAPGNLGTEAFF,TGTGCCAGTAGCATAAGGGCCCCAGGGAATTTGGGCACTGAAGCTTTCTTT
TRBV6-6,.,TRBJ1-6,.,CASSPPRGVYSPLHF,TGTGCCAGCAGTCCACCCCGGGGAGTGTATTCACCCCTCCACTTT
TRBV5-1,TRBD1,TRBJ1-2,.,CASSLRTGVRGYTF,TGCGCCAGCAGCTTGCGGACAGGGGTTAGAGGCTACACCTTC
TRBV5-6,TRBD1,TRBJ1-3,.,CASSSPGQGVEGNTIYF,TGTGCCAGCAGCTCGCCGGGACAGGGAGTGGAGGGTAACACCATATATTTT
TRBV11-3,.,TRBJ2-1,.,CASSLRPAANEQFF,TGTGCCAGCAGCCTTCGCCCGGCGGCCAATGAGCAGTTCTTC
TRBV2,TRBD1,TRBJ1-5,.,CASRRDRGNQPQHF,TGTGCCAGCAGGCGTGACAGGGGCAATCAGCCCCAGCATTTT
TRBV28,.,TRBJ1-1,few,CASSFALTQGLGRGNTEAFF,TGTGCCAGCAGTTTCGCACTGACACAGGGTCTTGGCCGTGGTAACACTGAAGCTTTCTTT
TRBV19,TRBD2,TRBJ2-3,.,CASSASSGRHTNTQYF,TGTGCCAGTAGCGCCTCTAGCGGGAGGCACACAAATACGCAGTATTTT
TRBV2,.,TRBJ1-5,.,CASRARGDPNQPQHF,TGTGCCAGCAGGGCCCGGGGGGACCCCAATCAGCCCCAGCATTTT
TRBV30,.,TRBJ2-5,.,CASLGWETQYF,TGTGCCTCCCTAGGCTGGGAGACCCAGTACTTC
TRBV5-5,TRBD1,TRBJ1-2,.,CASSLLDVLTGGYTF,TGTGCCAGCAGCCTTCTAGACGTCCTGACAGGGGGCTACACCTTC
TRBV7-9,.,TRBJ1-4,.,CASSLGTGPNEKLFF,TGTGCCAGCAGCTTAGGTACAGGCCCTAATGAAAAACTGTTTTTT
TRBV12-5,.,TRBJ1-1,.,CASGLGIVTGLGNTEAFF,TGTGCTAGTGGTTTGGGGATCGTGACAGGTTTGGGGAACACTGAAGCTTTCTTT
TRBV19,.,TRBJ1-4,.,CAVQSGDPPANEKLFF,TGTGCCGTTCAGTCAGGGGATCCACCCGCTAATGAAAAACTGTTTTTT
TRBV2,.,TRBJ2-7,.,CASSVDIGDEQYF,TGTGCCAGCAGTGTGGACATAGGTGACGAGCAGTACTTC
TRBV7-2,TRBD1,TRBJ1-1,.,CASSLIDRGTEAFF,TGTGCCAGCAGCTTAATCGACAGGGGAACTGAAGCTTTCTTT
TRBV19,.,TRBJ1-2,few,CASSPRRANSNYGYTF,TGTGCCAGTAGTCCTCGGAGAGCGAATAGTAACTATGGCTACACCTTC
TRBV9,.,TRBJ1-2,.,CASSVVSTNYGYTF,TGTGCCAGCAGCGTAGTGAGCACTAACTATGGCTACACCTTC
TRBV21-1,.,TRBJ1-1,once,CASRHRGQALNTEAFF,TGTGCCAGCAGGCACAGGGGGCAAGCGTTGAACACTGAAGCTTTCTTT
TRBV4-2,TRBD2,TRBJ2-2,.,CASSQGRSGGPGTGELFF,TGTGCCAGCAGCCAAGGGAGGTCGGGGGGGCCGGGCACCGGGGAGCTGTTTTTT
TRBV29-1,.,TRBJ2-7,.,CSVGHPSEGGKYEQYF,TGCAGCGTAGGGCACCCCTCAGAGGGCGGAAAGTACGAGCAGTACTTC
TRBV19,.,TRBJ2-1,.,CASSTYRGASYNEQFF,TGTGCCAGTAGTACCTACCGGGGGGCCTCCTACAATGAGCAGTTCTTC
TRBV3-1/TRBV3-2,.,TRBJ2-1,.,CASSQANGGMQFF,TGTGCCAGCAGCCAAGCTAACGGCGGGATGCAGTTCTTC
TRBV9,TRBD1,TRBJ1-2,.,CASSVGGQGYYGYTF,TGTGCCAGCAGCGTAGGGGGACAGGGTTATTACGGCTACACCTTC
TRBV5-6,.,TRBJ2-7,.,CASSFEVWGGNLYEQYF,TGTGCCAGCAGCTTTGAAGTCTGGGGCGGGAATCTTTACGAGCAGTACTTC